Listed below are T cell receptor beta chains from one sample, sequenced in a study of cytomegalovirus exposure and HLA in healthy donors. Sequenced by immunoSEQ multiplex PCR; TCRdb stores in-frame clones only, minus some. The sample has 120,000 to 150,000 clones, 73% seen once; the top ten hold about an eighth. Sequencing was carried out using PBMCs. The receptors derive from a human donor in good health. Both conserved end residues are part of each CDR3. D genes are given only for firm matches. Size values are once, few and many counts, or a class for expanded clones, and some rows have none.

V gene,D gene,J gene,clone size,CDR3 DNA,CDR3 protein
TRBV7-8,TRBD2,TRBJ2-7,.,TGTGCCAGCAGCTTAGGCGGGAGTGATGAGCAGTACTTC,CASSLGGSDEQYF
TRBV5-1,.,TRBJ2-1,.,TGCGCCAGCAGCTTGGGTATAGAACGGAGGTACAATGAGCAGTTCTTC,CASSLGIERRYNEQFF
TRBV2,.,TRBJ1-1,.,TGTGCCAGCAGTGAAGCAGAGCGGACGGGCCCGAACACTGAAGCTTTCTTT,CASSEAERTGPNTEAFF
TRBV30,TRBD2,TRBJ2-3,.,TGTGCCTGGAGTGCCGAACTAGCGGGAGGGACGCAGTATTTT,CAWSAELAGGTQYF
TRBV19,.,TRBJ2-5,.,TGTGCCAGTAAACGGGCCATCGGGGAAGAGACCCAGTACTTC,CASKRAIGEETQYF
TRBV10-3,TRBD2,TRBJ2-3,.,TGTGCCATCGGGAGGGGCACAGATACGCAGTATTTT,CAIGRGTDTQYF
TRBV25-1,.,TRBJ1-2,few,TGTGCCAGCAGGCCGGGACAAGGCTATGGCTACACCTTC,CASRPGQGYGYTF
TRBV7-8,.,TRBJ2-3,.,TGTGCCAGCAGCTTATGGAGAAGCACAGATACGCAGTATTTT,CASSLWRSTDTQYF
TRBV9,TRBD1,TRBJ2-1,.,TGTGCCAGCAGCGTAGGGCCGGGACAGGGGAGGGATGAGCAGTTCTTC,CASSVGPGQGRDEQFF
TRBV19,TRBD2,TRBJ2-1,few,TGTGCCAGTACCGGGACTAGCGGGAGGGCCAGTGAGCAGTTCTTC,CASTGTSGRASEQFF
TRBV27,.,TRBJ2-7,.,TGTGCCAGCAGCTTAGTGACAGGAAACTACGAGCAGTACTTC,CASSLVTGNYEQYF
TRBV5-1,TRBD2,TRBJ2-3,.,TGCGCCAGCAGCTCTAGCGGGAGCACAGATACGCAGTATTTT,CASSSSGSTDTQYF
TRBV7-9,.,TRBJ1-2,.,TGTTCCAGCAGCTTAGCGGGGCCAGGGCGAGTTGGCTATGGCTACACCTTC,CSSSLAGPGRVGYGYTF
TRBV6-1,.,TRBJ1-1,few,TGTGCCAGCAGTGAAGATTGGGAGGGTAAAGCTTTCTTT,CASSEDWEGKAFF
TRBV15,.,TRBJ1-2,.,TGTGCCACCTCCCACGGCAGGACACCTAACTATGGCTACACCTTC,CATSHGRTPNYGYTF
TRBV6-6,.,TRBJ2-7,.,TGTGCCAGCAGTTACAGAGCAGGGTCCTACGAGCAGTACTTC,CASSYRAGSYEQYF
TRBV18,.,TRBJ1-1,.,TGTGCCAGCTCACCACCCCCAGGGGCTGAAGCTTTCTTT,CASSPPPGAEAFF
TRBV11-2,TRBD1,TRBJ2-2,once,TGTGCCAGCAGCGGACAGGGCGCCGGGGAGCTGTTTTTT,CASSGQGAGELFF
TRBV11-3,TRBD1,TRBJ2-2,.,TGTGCCAGCAACTCCCCACAGGGGACCGGGGAGCTGTTTTTT,CASNSPQGTGELFF
TRBV6-1,TRBD2,TRBJ2-7,.,TGTGCCAGCAGCGAAGGGACTAGCGGGAGCAACGAGCAGTACTTC,CASSEGTSGSNEQYF
TRBV15,.,TRBJ1-2,.,TGTGCCACCAGCAGAGATTGGACGACAGATCATAACTATGGCTACACCTTC,CATSRDWTTDHNYGYTF
TRBV5-1,TRBD1,TRBJ2-2,.,TGCGCCAGCAGCCTAGGGACAGCATTCACCGGGGAGCTGTTTTTT,CASSLGTAFTGELFF
TRBV10-3,TRBD2,TRBJ2-3,.,TGTGCCATCTCGCCCCGGACTAGCGGGAGGTCCAGCACAGATACGCAGTATTTT,CAISPRTSGRSSTDTQYF
TRBV6-5,TRBD1,TRBJ1-1,few,TGTGCCAGCAGCTTCGGACAGGGGGCGGCTGAAGCTTTCTTT,CASSFGQGAAEAFF
TRBV5-1,TRBD2,TRBJ2-1,.,TGCGCCAGCAGCTTGGCCGGGCGGGAGTTGCGTAATGAGCAGTTCTTC,CASSLAGRELRNEQFF
TRBV7-7,TRBD2,TRBJ2-5,.,TGTGCTAGCAGCTTAGGGGGGACTAGCATAGAGACCCAGTACTTC,CASSLGGTSIETQYF
TRBV27,.,TRBJ1-5,.,TGTGCCAGCTCGGACACTTATAGCAATCAGCCCCAGCATTTT,CASSDTYSNQPQHF
TRBV5-1,.,TRBJ2-2,.,TGCGCCAGCAGCTTGGTACAGACGAACACCGGGGAGCTGTTTTTT,CASSLVQTNTGELFF
TRBV7-8,TRBD2,TRBJ2-3,.,TGTGCCAGCTCGACTAGCGGGGGCACAGATACGCAGTATTTT,CASSTSGGTDTQYF
TRBV7-9,.,TRBJ2-2,.,TGTGCCAGCAGCGAATGGGCCCCCTCAGGGGAGCTGTTTTTT,CASSEWAPSGELFF
TRBV15,TRBD1,TRBJ1-2,.,TGTGCCACCAGCAGAGATAGAGCGACAGGGTCTGCCACCTTC,CATSRDRATGSATF
TRBV5-1,TRBD2,TRBJ2-7,.,TGCGCCAGCAGCTTAGCCGGGACTAGCCACGAGCAGTACTTC,CASSLAGTSHEQYF
TRBV6-6,TRBD2,TRBJ2-2,.,TGTGCCAGCAGTTACGAGGTAGCGGGTAAAACCGGGGAGCTGTTTTTT,CASSYEVAGKTGELFF
TRBV5-1,.,TRBJ2-7,.,TGCGCCAGCAGATCCACGAGCCGGGACAATAACTACGAGCAGTACTTC,CASRSTSRDNNYEQYF
TRBV6-5,.,TRBJ1-1,.,TGTGCCAGCAGTTACCTACAGGGCTCTGAAGCTTTCTTT,CASSYLQGSEAFF
TRBV10-2,.,TRBJ1-5,.,TGCGCCAGCAGGGGACTGAGCAATCAGCCCCAGCATTTT,CASRGLSNQPQHF
TRBV5-4,.,TRBJ1-1,.,TGTGCCAGCAGCTTGGACGGGGTGGACACTGAAGCTTTCTTT,CASSLDGVDTEAFF
TRBV21-1,.,TRBJ2-1,.,TGTGCCAGCAGCCGGACTAGCGGGACCTACAATGAGCAGTTCTTC,CASSRTSGTYNEQFF
TRBV18,TRBD1,TRBJ2-7,.,TGTGCCAGCTCACCACGCGGACAGGGATCCTACGAGCAGTACTTC,CASSPRGQGSYEQYF
TRBV11-2,TRBD2,TRBJ2-6,.,TGTGCCAGCGGACCCGGGACTAGCGGATACTCTGGGGCCAACGTCCTGACTTTC,CASGPGTSGYSGANVLTF
TRBV9,TRBD1,TRBJ1-6,once,TGTGCCAGCAGCCCCCGGACAGGGGGCAATTCACCCCTCCACTTT,CASSPRTGGNSPLHF
TRBV6-5,.,TRBJ2-5,.,TGTGCCAGCACCCGGGGGGAGACCCAGTACTTC,CASTRGETQYF